Listed below are T cell receptor beta chains from one sample, sequenced in a study of T cells in Graves' hyperthyroidism and ophthalmopathy. TCRdb reprocessed the multiplex PCR reads via MiXCR and lists one record per CDR3 protein. This sample has under 750,000 distinct CDR3 sequences; approximately 19% occur once, and the top ten carry over 15%. What was sequenced was blood. These TCRs come from a woman between 45 and 60 years old with Graves' hyperthyroidism that later progressed to Graves' ophthalmopathy. CDR3s include the opening cysteine and the closing phenylalanine or tryptophan. The order of the fields is clone size, D gene, J gene, V gene, CDR3 length, CDR3 protein, CDR3 DNA. A D gene is named only where the DNA matches it firmly. The size field is filled for only some rows; it gives once, few, many or a size class.

few | - | TRBJ2-1 | TRBV15 | 15 | CATSRELQGPNEQFF | TGTGCCACCAGCAGAGAACTACAGGGCCCCAATGAGCAGTTCTTC
many | - | TRBJ1-1 | TRBV7-3 | 14 | CASSISGENTEAFF | TGTGCCAGCAGTATAAGTGGGGAAAACACTGAAGCTTTCTTT
many | - | TRBJ2-7 | TRBV3-1 | 14 | CASSQVTSSYEQYF | TGTGCCAGCAGCCAAGTCACGAGCTCCTACGAGCAGTACTTC
- | TRBD2 | TRBJ2-3 | TRBV6-1 | 19 | CASSPKSPLASTSTDTQYF | TGTGCCAGCAGTCCCAAATCCCCACTAGCGTCAACTAGCACAGATACGCAGTATTTT
many | - | TRBJ1-4 | TRBV24-1 | 14 | CATGTGDGNEKLFF | TGTGCCACCGGTACCGGGGACGGTAATGAAAAACTGTTTTTT
- | TRBD1 | TRBJ2-5 | TRBV29-1 | 13 | CSVRDRVKETQYF | TGCAGCGTCAGGGACAGGGTGAAAGAGACCCAGTACTTC
many | - | TRBJ2-5 | TRBV7-2 | 14 | CASSAQILGETQYF | TGTGCCAGCAGCGCGCAGATTCTGGGAGAGACCCAGTACTTC
- | - | TRBJ2-2 | TRBV12-5 | 12 | CASGLFPGELFF | TGTGCTAGTGGTTTGTTCCCCGGGGAGCTGTTTTTT
- | TRBD2 | TRBJ2-1 | TRBV29-1 | 17 | CSVERFGGGASYNEQFF | TGCAGCGTTGAACGTTTCGGGGGGGGGGCCTCCTACAATGAGCAGTTCTTC
- | - | TRBJ1-3 | TRBV12-5 | 17 | CASGFLLQETSGNTIYF | TGTGCTAGTGGTTTCCTATTGCAGGAGACCTCTGGAAACACCATATATTTT
- | - | TRBJ1-6 | TRBV12-3/TRBV12-4 | 14 | CASSLEGKYSPLHF | TGTGCCAGCAGTTTGGAAGGGAAATATTCACCCCTCCACTTT
- | - | TRBJ2-2 | TRBV5-6 | 13 | CASSPARAGELFF | TGTGCCAGCAGCCCGGCCAGGGCCGGGGAGCTGTTTTTT
many | - | TRBJ1-1 | TRBV5-1 | 13 | CASSLQKNTEAFF | TGCGCCAGCAGCTTGCAGAAGAACACTGAAGCTTTCTTT
few | - | TRBJ1-3 | TRBV5-1 | 16 | CASSLEAVRSGNTIYF | TGCGCCAGCAGCTTGGAGGCAGTACGCTCTGGAAACACCATATATTTT
few | TRBD1 | TRBJ1-3 | TRBV19 | 13 | CATATGSGNTIYF | TGTGCCACCGCGACAGGGTCTGGAAACACCATATATTTT
many | TRBD1 | TRBJ1-1 | TRBV12-3/TRBV12-4 | 15 | CASSRTGGSLTEAFF | TGTGCCAGCAGTCGGACAGGGGGCTCACTCACTGAAGCTTTCTTT